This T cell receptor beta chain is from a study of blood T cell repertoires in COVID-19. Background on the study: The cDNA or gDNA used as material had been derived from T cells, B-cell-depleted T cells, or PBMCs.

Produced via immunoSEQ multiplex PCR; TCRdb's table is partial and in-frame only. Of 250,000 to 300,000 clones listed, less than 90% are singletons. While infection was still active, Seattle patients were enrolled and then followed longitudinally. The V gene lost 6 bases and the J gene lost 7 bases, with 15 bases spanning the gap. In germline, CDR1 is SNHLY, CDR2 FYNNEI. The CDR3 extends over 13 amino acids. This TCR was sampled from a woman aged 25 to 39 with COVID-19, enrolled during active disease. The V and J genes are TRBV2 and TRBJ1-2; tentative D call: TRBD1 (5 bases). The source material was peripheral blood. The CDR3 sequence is CASRDMPPGGYTF. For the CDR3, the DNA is TGTGCCAGCAGGGACATGCCTCCGGGTGGCTACACCTTC.